This is a list of T cell receptor beta chains from one sample in a study of CD8+ T cells in alopecia areata. Assay: immunoSEQ multiplex PCR; the TCRdb copy retains only in-frame clones and omits some. This sample carries 250,000 to 300,000 clones, 55% to 70% of them seen once, and the ten largest clones take approximately 1.7%. The sample was CD4+ T cells sorted from blood, taken at week 24, from a patient treated with tofacitinib. Receptors were obtained from a human donor with alopecia areata. The CDR3 runs from the conserved cysteine through the conserved F or W. The order of the fields is V gene, D gene, J gene, clone size, CDR3 protein, CDR3 DNA. A D gene is named only where the DNA matches it firmly. Size is stated for part of the rows, as once, few or many counts, or as a class when the clone is expanded.

TRBV2,NA,TRBJ2-6,NA,CASNVDRPSSSGANVLTF,TGTGCCAGCAACGTCGACAGGCCCAGTAGCTCTGGGGCCAACGTCCTGACTTTC
TRBV28,NA,TRBJ2-1,NA,CASSPSAPPKQFF,TGTGCCAGCAGCCCCTCGGCCCCGCCTAAGCAGTTCTTC
TRBV5-1,TRBD2,TRBJ2-1,NA,CASSLERGGPQFF,TGCGCCAGCAGCTTGGAGCGGGGCGGTCCGCAGTTCTTC
TRBV19,TRBD1,TRBJ1-2,NA,CASRPTGQDYGYTF,TGTGCCAGTAGACCGACAGGGCAAGACTATGGCTACACCTTC
TRBV7-9,NA,TRBJ1-5,few,CASSTGRGGSNQPQHF,TGTGCCAGCAGCACAGGCCGAGGGGGAAGCAATCAGCCCCAGCATTTT
TRBV6-5,NA,TRBJ2-1,NA,CASSREYNNEQFF,TGTGCCAGCAGTCGGGAGTATAACAATGAGCAGTTCTTC
TRBV7-2,NA,TRBJ2-3,NA,CASSLAVSTDTQYF,TGTGCCAGCAGCTTAGCAGTTAGCACAGATACGCAGTATTTT
TRBV30,TRBD1,TRBJ2-5,NA,CAWSGQGQETQYF,TGTGCCTGGAGTGGACAGGGCCAAGAGACCCAGTACTTC
TRBV30,NA,TRBJ2-1,once,CAWSLAGEWNEQFF,TGTGCCTGGAGCCTAGCAGGGGAGTGGAATGAGCAGTTCTTC
TRBV11-2,NA,TRBJ2-2,NA,CASSSRDVHTGELFF,TGTGCCAGCAGTTCTCGGGACGTCCACACCGGGGAGCTGTTTTTT
TRBV18,TRBD1,TRBJ1-4,NA,CASSPPARGRTNEKLFF,TGTGCCAGCTCACCACCGGCCAGGGGGCGAACTAATGAAAAACTGTTTTTT
TRBV11-2,TRBD2,TRBJ2-7,NA,CASRRRGESLREQYF,TGTGCCAGCAGACGCCGGGGGGAGTCCCTAAGGGAGCAGTACTTC
TRBV29-1,NA,TRBJ1-2,NA,CSVEDLQQRGYTF,TGCAGCGTTGAAGATCTTCAACAGCGGGGCTACACCTTC
TRBV30,NA,TRBJ1-5,NA,CALAAVAGANQPQHF,TGTGCCTTGGCGGCTGTGGCAGGCGCCAATCAGCCCCAGCATTTT
TRBV29-1,NA,TRBJ1-1,NA,CSVKMNTEAFF,TGCAGCGTTAAAATGAACACTGAAGCTTTCTTT
TRBV2,TRBD1,TRBJ1-1,NA,CASSGGQGNSAEAFF,TGTGCCAGCAGTGGGGGACAGGGGAACAGCGCTGAAGCTTTCTTT
TRBV2,NA,TRBJ2-5,NA,CASRVDRQETQYF,TGTGCCAGCAGGGTCGACAGGCAAGAGACCCAGTACTTC
TRBV19,NA,TRBJ1-1,few,CASSILITTGATEAFF,TGTGCCAGTAGTATACTAATCACGACGGGGGCCACTGAAGCTTTCTTT
TRBV18,NA,TRBJ1-1,NA,CASSPRRTFNTEAFF,TGTGCCAGCTCACCACGTAGGACTTTCAACACTGAAGCTTTCTTT